These 21 T cell receptor beta chains came from one sample sequenced in a study of OX40 agonist ivuxolimab in advanced cancers. Clones were sequenced by immunoSEQ multiplex PCR, and TCRdb holds only the in-frame ones, with some missing. The sample gives around 89,000 clones, more than 75% of which show up once; over 0.65% is in the top ten. Specimen: CD4+ or CD8+ T cells sorted from blood, collected in a trial of the OX40 agonist ivuxolimab. The receptor set was obtained from an adult with an advanced solid tumor such as melanoma, head and neck, liver or kidney cancer.

This chain links TRBV7-2 with TRBJ2-1; D may be TRBD1 (6 bases). The CDR3 covers 14 residues. Trimming shortened V by 3 bases and J by 2 bases, and 8 bases separated the two germline ends. Germline assignment: CDR1 SGHTA and CDR2 FQGNSA. In DNA form, the CDR3 reads TGTGCCAGCAGCTTTCCAGGGGCCTACAATGAGCAGTTCTTC. Its translation is CASSFPGAYNEQFF.

The V and J genes are TRBV11-2 and TRBJ1-3, with D unresolved. Trimming took 1 base from V and 0 from J, leaving 7 bases between them. The CDR3 totals 15 residues. Germline values: CDR1 SGHAT, CDR2 FQNNGV. CDR3 bases: TGTGCCAGCAGCTTAGCATCTAACTCTGGAAACACCATATATTTT. Translating gives CASSLASNSGNTIYF.

The chain combines TRBV6-4 with TRBJ1-1; 9 bases line up with TRBD1. V trimming: 6 bases; J trimming: 4 bases; junction bases outside the gene matches: 3. CDR1 is MRHNA, CDR2 SNTAGT, per germline. The CDR3 loop spans 13 amino acids. The CDR3 here is CASRKDRGTEAFF. In DNA form, the CDR3 reads TGTGCCAGCAGAAAGGACAGGGGCACTGAAGCTTTCTTT.

The chain combines TRBV5-1 with TRBJ2-7; TRBD2 aligns across 7 bases. J lost 2 bases, V lost 3 bases, and 5 bases had no gene match. CDR1 and CDR2 (germline): SGHRS, YFSETQ. The CDR3 runs 14 residues. The CDR3 coding sequence is TGCGCCAGCAGCTCGGTAGCGGGCGCCTACGAGCAGTACTTC. This gives the protein CASSSVAGAYEQYF. The entire variable domain, with the rest obtained from reference TRBV5-1 and TRBJ2-7, is as follows: KAGVTQTPRYLIKTRGQQVTLSCSPISGHRSVSWYQQTPGQGLQFLFEYFSETQRNKGNFPGRFSGRQFSNSRSEMNVSTLELGDSALYLCASSSVAGAYEQYFGPGTRLTVT.

This rearrangement joins TRBV28 to TRBJ1-3, with D unresolved. Trimming took 6 bases from V and 4 from J, leaving 13 bases between them. The germline CDR1 and CDR2 sequences are MDHEN and SYDVKM. The CDR3 has 14 residues. CDR3 region: CASRSSGSGNTIYF. The CDR3 DNA follows: TGTGCCAGCAGAAGCTCTGGGTCCGGAAACACCATATATTTT.

The chain is built from TRBV7-9 and TRBJ2-3; D is possibly TRBD1 or TRBD2 (5 bases each). Germline CDR1 is SEHNR and CDR2 is FQNEAQ (reference sequence). The CDR3 has 14 amino acids. The germline V and J ends were trimmed by 5 bases and 2 bases, with 11 bases remaining between them. The CDR3 coding sequence is TGTGCCAGCAGCCCGGGGCTTGACACAGATACGCAGTATTTT. This sequence encodes CASSPGLDTDTQYF.

The sample holds one count of this clone. The chain couples TRBV5-4 to TRBJ1-1, with D maybe TRBD1 (5 bases). The germline CDR1 and CDR2 sequences are SGHNT and YYREEE (reference sequence). Deletions cut 3 bases from V and 0 bases from J, with 18 bases between. The CDR3 runs to 17 residues. CDR3 coding DNA: TGTGCCAGCAGCTCGCCGGGACGTCAAGGACTGAACACTGAAGCTTTCTTT. Its translation: CASSSPGRQGLNTEAFF.

The chain recombines TRBV10-3 with TRBJ2-2, with 10 bases fitting TRBD2. There are 16 residues in the CDR3. Looked up from germline, CDR1 is ENHRY and CDR2 is SYGVKD. The V and J ends lost 0 bases and 5 bases, in that order; junction bases with no gene match: 3. CDR3 protein: CAISESIAGGTGELFF. In nucleotides, the CDR3 is TGTGCCATCAGTGAGTCGATAGCGGGAGGAACCGGGGAGCTGTTTTTT.

The chain recombines TRBV19 with TRBJ2-7; 7 bases map to TRBD2. This CDR3 is 13 amino acids long. Germline V gene lookup returns CDR1 LNHDA and CDR2 SQIVND (reference sequence). The V and J ends lost 6 bases and 7 bases, in that order; junction bases with no gene match: 9. CDR3 amino acids: CASSVGLGYEQYF. The CDR3 nucleotides are TGTGCCAGTAGCGTCGGACTAGGGTATGAGCAGTACTTC.

This rearrangement joins TRBV7-2 to TRBJ2-7; a weak D match, TRBD2 (6 bases). Trimming removed 2 bases at V and 7 bases at J, with 15 bases between. The CDR3 extends over 14 amino acids. The germline V gene encodes CDR1 SGHTA and CDR2 FQGNSA. The CDR3 region has the DNA TGTGCCAGCAGCTTAACCACCGGGACTGCAGAGCAGTACTTC. This gives the protein CASSLTTGTAEQYF.

A few counts support this clone. This chain links TRBV7-2 with TRBJ1-1; D is unclear. CDR1 and CDR2 (germline): SGHTA, FQGNSA. The CDR3 is 15 amino acids. Trimming cost V 1 base and J 6 bases, with 15 bases left between them. CDR3: CASSLVNFGAAEAFF. The CDR3 bases are TGTGCCAGCAGCTTAGTTAACTTCGGTGCGGCTGAAGCTTTCTTT. Together with reference TRBV7-2 and TRBJ1-1, the CDR3 gives the full variable domain: GAGVSQSPSNKVTEKGKDVELRCDPISGHTALYWYRQSLGQGLEFLIYFQGNSAPDKSGLPSDRFSAERTGGSVSTLTIQRTQQEDSAVYLCASSLVNFGAAEAFFGQGTRLTVV.

This rearrangement joins TRBV7-2 to TRBJ1-4; tentatively, D is TRBD1 (6 bases). The germline V gene has CDR1 SGHTA and CDR2 FQGNSA. Trimming took 2 bases from V and 6 from J, leaving 16 bases between them. The CDR3 length is 16 residues. The CDR3 region is CASSLQYWTEDEKLFF. The CDR3 DNA reads as TGTGCCAGCAGCTTACAGTATTGGACAGAGGATGAAAAACTGTTTTTT.

The chain links TRBV9 to TRBJ2-7; a weak D match, TRBD2 (5 bases). CDR1 and CDR2 from the germline V gene are SGDLS and YYNGEE. There are 14 residues in the CDR3. The V gene lost 3 bases and the J gene lost 5 bases, with 15 bases spanning the gap. This CDR3 is CASSAGRAVDEQYF. CDR3 coding DNA: TGTGCCAGCAGCGCGGGAAGAGCTGTGGACGAGCAGTACTTC.

The rearrangement uses TRBV5-1 and TRBJ2-7, with 8 bases matching TRBD1. The CDR3 has 15 amino acids. The germline CDR1 and CDR2 sequences are SGHRS and YFSETQ. Trimming at V came to 0 bases and at J to 4 bases, leaving 6 bases not matched to a gene. CDR3 coding DNA: TGCGCCAGCAGCTTGGCGGGCCAGGGGGCTTACGAGCAGTACTTC. Its protein is CASSLAGQGAYEQYF.

This sequence joins TRBV2 and TRBJ2-7; 7 bases map to TRBD1. The CDR3 runs 15 residues. Germline CDR1 SNHLY, CDR2 FYNNEI. Trimming took 9 bases from V and 3 from J; bases not matched to a gene: 14. CDR3 in DNA: TGTGCCAGTGGAGATTCAGGGGGAAATCTCTACGAGCAGTACTTC. This translates into CASGDSGGNLYEQYF.

This clone was found once. J is TRBJ1-3 and V is TRBV9, with 10 bases aligning to TRBD1. CDR1 and CDR2 (germline): SGDLS, YYNGEE. The CDR3 spans 18 residues. The V gene end was trimmed by 0 bases and the J gene end by 3 bases; junction bases not matched to a gene: 9. The CDR3 region has the DNA TGTGCCAGCAGCGTAGCCAAACCGGGACAGGGGTATGGAAACACCATATATTTT. Translation: CASSVAKPGQGYGNTIYF.

The chain combines TRBV27 with TRBJ1-1, with a possible D match to TRBD1 (5 bases). With 3 bases removed from V and 2 bases from J, the gap between germline ends came to 16 bases. Germline assignment: CDR1 MNHEY and CDR2 SMNVEV (reference sequence). This CDR3 has 16 residues. The CDR3 loop is CASSFFRQLLNTEAFF. DNA of the CDR3: TGTGCCAGCAGTTTCTTTCGACAGTTACTTAACACTGAAGCTTTCTTT.

In this sample, this clone turned up a few times. This chain links TRBV27 with TRBJ2-7, with 10 bases matching TRBD2. The CDR3 consists of 15 residues. From germline, CDR1 is MNHEY and CDR2 SMNVEV (reference sequence). J was trimmed by 7 bases and V by 6 bases; bases with no gene match: 12. CDR3 DNA sequence: TGTGCCAGCAGCCGAGGCCTAGCGGGGGTTATGGAGCAGTACTTC. It translates to CASSRGLAGVMEQYF.

This chain uses TRBV5-5 with TRBJ2-2; either TRBD1 or TRBD2 may supply D (6 bases each). Germline V gene data show CDR1 as SGHKS and CDR2 as YYEKEE (reference sequence). The ends were cut back, 3 bases at V and 4 bases at J, with 16 bases in the middle. This CDR3 comprises 16 residues. CDR3 bases: TGTGCCAGCAGCTCGAACAGGGAGGCGATCACCGGGGAGCTGTTTTTT. This gives the protein CASSSNREAITGELFF.

This clone turned up a few times. The chain is built from TRBV9 and TRBJ2-7; D ambiguous. The CDR3 consists of 13 residues. Trimming left V 0 bases short and J 5 bases short, with 9 bases between. The germline gives CDR1 SGDLS, CDR2 YYNGEE. The CDR3 bases are TGTGCCAGCAGCGTAGCTTCCGGTAACGAGCAGTACTTC. Translating it yields CASSVASGNEQYF.

The gene calls are TRBV5-1 and TRBJ1-6, with D uncertain. The CDR3 contains 17 residues. Germline lookup yields CDR1 SGHRS and CDR2 YFSETQ. Trimming took off 4 bases at V and 5 bases at J, with 19 bases between the two ends. The CDR3 loop is CASSPGPREGDNSPLHF. The CDR3 DNA is TGCGCCAGCAGCCCCGGACCCCGGGAGGGTGATAATTCACCCCTCCACTTT. The full variable domain, completed using reference TRBV5-1 and TRBJ1-6, is KAGVTQTPRYLIKTRGQQVTLSCSPISGHRSVSWYQQTPGQGLQFLFEYFSETQRNKGNFPGRFSGRQFSNSRSEMNVSTLELGDSALYLCASSPGPREGDNSPLHFGNGTRLTVT.